The present entry profiles one T cell receptor (beta chain) with its context. MiXCR was run by TCRdb on the 5' RACE reads, yielding one entry per CDR3 protein. The data hold 150,000 to 200,000 distinct CDR3 sequences, with over 20% observed a single time. The CDR3 has 13 amino acids. Germline loops: CDR1 GTSNPN, CDR2 SVGIG (reference sequence). V trimming: 0 bases; J trimming: 6 bases; junction bases outside the gene matches: 2. This sample is drawn from a study of T-cell memory formation after mild COVID-19. V usage is TRBV30 and J usage is TRBJ1-2; 9 bases are a match to TRBD1. This clonotype was obtained from an adult woman who had mild COVID-19 (a few samples of this study predate the infection). Cell type and time point are not known. Source material: PBMCs or a T cell subset sorted from them (not recorded which). Written as DNA, the CDR3 is TGTGCCTGGAGTGTGACAGGGGGAGATGGCTACACCTTC. It specifies CAWSVTGGDGYTF.